A single sample is the source of the 2 T cell receptor beta chains below, sequenced in a study of beta chain features in type 1 diabetes. What was sequenced were expressed TCRB transcripts, since all of the isolated RNA had been reverse transcribed. Measured with immunoSEQ multiplex PCR; TCRdb has only the in-frame clones, and not every one. The table has under 400,000 clones, around 15% seen once. Source material: central memory CD4+ T cells from blood. The receptors shown here come from a young man in good health.

The V call is TRBV5-6, the J call TRBJ2-1, with unresolved D. The CDR3 contains 13 residues. Germline-derived CDR1 and CDR2 are SGHDT and YYEEEE. V lost 1 base and J lost 11, with 13 bases in between. CDR3 sequence (DNA): TGTGCCAGCAGCTTGCGGGCTGGGTTTCAGCAGTTCTTC. This encodes CASSLRAGFQQFF.

The chain has TRBV11-3 and TRBJ2-2, with 7 bases identical to TRBD1. V lost 5 bases, J lost 2 bases, and 8 bases stayed unmatched. CDR1 is SGHNT, CDR2 YENEEA, per germline. The CDR3 runs to 16 residues. CDR3: CASSQRGRLNTGELFF. The CDR3 DNA reads as TGTGCCAGCAGCCAGAGGGGGCGACTCAACACCGGGGAGCTGTTTTTT.